The 21 T cell receptor beta chains given below trace back to one sample, sequenced in a study of cytomegalovirus exposure and HLA in healthy donors. PCR involved 60 Vbeta and 13 Jbeta primers. Clones were read by immunoSEQ multiplex PCR, and TCRdb kept only the in-frame ones, dropping some. The data contain approximately 79,000 clones, 70% to 85% of them singletons. The sequencing sample was made of PBMCs. The receptors come from a middle-aged man in good health and CMV-seropositive.

The chain links TRBV5-1 to TRBJ1-4; D possibly corresponds to TRBD1 (6 bases). CDR1 is SGHRS and CDR2 is YFSETQ in the germline V gene. This CDR3 contains 14 residues. V lost 0 bases and J 8 bases, leaving 11 bases between the germline ends. The CDR3 DNA is TGCGCCAGCAGCTTGGGACAGGAGGCGGAAAAACTGTTTTTT. Its translation: CASSLGQEAEKLFF.

The chain links TRBV28 to TRBJ1-1; tentative D call: TRBD1 (5 bases). Germline CDR1 is MDHEN and CDR2 is SYDVKM. The CDR3 is 13 residues long. Trimming removed 8 bases from V and 4 bases from J, with 14 bases in between. The CDR3 coding sequence is TGTGCCAGCTCCTTCGGGGGGGGCACTGAAGCTTTCTTT. As protein: CASSFGGGTEAFF. Variable domain in full (rest from reference TRBV28 and TRBJ1-1): DVKVTQSSRYLVKRTGEKVFLECVQDMDHENMFWYRQDPGLGLRLIYFSYDVKMKEKGDIPEGYSVSREKKERFSLILESASTNQTSMYLCASSFGGGTEAFFGQGTRLTVV.

The sample holds one count of this clone. V gene TRBV6-5 combines with J gene TRBJ2-7, with 9 bases aligning to TRBD2. The V and J ends lost 5 bases and 2 bases, in that order; junction bases with no gene match: 4. This CDR3 comprises 14 residues. CDR1 and CDR2 (germline): MNHEY, SVGAGI. CDR3 nucleotide sequence: TGTGCCAGCAGTCTCGCGGGAGGGCCCTACGAGCAGTACTTC. This sequence encodes CASSLAGGPYEQYF.

The J gene is TRBJ2-7, the V gene TRBV28; 9 bases match TRBD1. The CDR3 has 13 residues. The V gene end was trimmed by 8 bases and the J gene end by 4 bases; junction bases not matched to a gene: 6. The germline CDR1 and CDR2 sequences are MDHEN and SYDVKM. CDR3 in amino acids: CASRDRDLYEQYF. For the CDR3, the DNA is TGTGCCAGCCGGGACAGGGATCTATACGAGCAGTACTTC.

Points on this clone: Compared with germline, one end of the junction differs, possibly owing to a read error. The chain links TRBV7-9 to TRBJ2-7; TRBD2 agrees at 8 bases. The CDR3 extends over 15 amino acids. Germline assignment: CDR1 SEHNR and CDR2 FQNEAQ (reference sequence). This CDR3 is CSSSWSGGRNYEQYF. CDR3 bases: TGTTCCAGCAGCTGGTCGGGGGGGCGTAACTACGAGCAGTACTTC. Combining the CDR3 with reference TRBV7-9 and TRBJ2-7 gives the whole variable domain DTGVSQNPRHKITKRGQNVTFRCDPISEHNRLYWYRQTLGQGPEFLTYFQNEAQLEKSRLLSDRFSAERPKGSFSTLEIQRTEQGDSAMYLCSSSWSGGRNYEQYFGPGTRLTVT.

This rearrangement joins TRBV5-1 to TRBJ2-7; possible D gene TRBD2, 6 bases. CDR1 is SGHRS and CDR2 is YFSETQ in the germline V gene. V lost 7 bases and J lost 6, with 17 bases in between. The CDR3 runs 13 residues. This chain's CDR3 is CASGGTHGAEQYF. The CDR3 bases are TGCGCCAGCGGAGGGACTCATGGAGCCGAGCAGTACTTC.

This clone has just a few counts. V usage is TRBV5-6 and J usage is TRBJ2-2, with 13 nucleotides matching TRBD2. Per the germline V gene, CDR1 is SGHDT and CDR2 is YYEEEE. The length of the CDR3 is 15 residues. V dropped 4 bases and J dropped 7; count of bases not matched to a gene: 4. The chain's CDR3 is CASSTGLAGNGELFF. CDR3 sequence (DNA): TGTGCCAGCAGCACGGGACTAGCGGGAAACGGGGAGCTGTTTTTT.

The rearrangement links TRBV4-2 to TRBJ1-5; no clear D gene. This CDR3 is built from 15 residues. In germline, CDR1 is LGHNA, CDR2 YNFKEQ. Trimming stripped 0 bases from V and 4 bases from J, with 10 bases between. CDR3 protein: CASSQDRTQNQPQHF. CDR3 bases: TGTGCCAGCAGCCAAGATAGAACACAGAATCAGCCCCAGCATTTT.

V gene TRBV2 combines with J gene TRBJ2-5; 10 bases agree with TRBD2. The CDR3 is made up of 15 amino acids. Germline V lookup: CDR1 SNHLY, CDR2 FYNNEI. Trimming took 4 bases from V and 11 from J; bases not matched to a gene: 13. The CDR3 is CASSGVRGTSDEQYF. CDR3 bases: TGTGCCAGCAGTGGGGTTCGCGGGACTAGCGATGAGCAGTACTTC.

The rearrangement uses TRBV5-1 and TRBJ2-7, with D tentatively TRBD1 (5 bases). Germline loops: CDR1 SGHRS, CDR2 YFSETQ. Between the trimmed V and J ends, which lost 8 bases and 0 bases, there was a span of 15 bases. The CDR3 is 14 amino acids. The CDR3 sequence: CASSWGASSYEQYF. CDR3 coding DNA: TGCGCCAGTTCCTGGGGCGCGAGCTCCTACGAGCAGTACTTC.

This clone was counted between two and nine times. V is TRBV20-1 and J is TRBJ1-1; 11 positions match TRBD1. The trim removed 6 bases at V and 10 bases at J, leaving 4 bases unmatched. From germline, CDR1 is DFQATT and CDR2 SNEGSKA (reference sequence). This CDR3 contains 11 residues. The CDR3 sequence: CSAGQGARAFF. The CDR3 nucleotides read TGCAGTGCCGGACAGGGGGCGAGAGCTTTCTTT.

The chain joins TRBV5-1 to TRBJ1-3; D not certain. The CDR3 runs 16 residues. Trimming shortened V by 2 bases and J by 0 bases, and 12 bases separated the two germline ends. CDR1 SGHRS and CDR2 YFSETQ come from the germline V gene. The CDR3 loop reads CASSFGPGSSGNTIYF. The CDR3 DNA reads as TGCGCCAGCAGCTTTGGACCGGGAAGCTCTGGAAACACCATATATTTT.

This chain uses TRBV11-2 with TRBJ2-7; TRBD2 matches 8 bases. Germline V lookup: CDR1 SGHAT, CDR2 FQNNGV. J gave up 2 bases and V 4 bases, and 4 bases lay outside the gene matches. The CDR3 sequence is 14 residues long. DNA of the CDR3: TGTGCCAGCAGCTCCGGGAGGGGGGCCTACGAGCAGTACTTC. Translating it yields CASSSGRGAYEQYF.

This clone was seen only once. The chain uses TRBV6-5 and TRBJ2-5; D is possibly TRBD1 (5 bases). Trimming left V 0 bases short and J 4 bases short, with 12 bases between. Germline values: CDR1 MNHEY, CDR2 SVGAGI. This CDR3 contains 15 residues. The CDR3 spells CASSYSWAQGETQYF. As DNA, the CDR3 is TGTGCCAGCAGTTACTCGTGGGCCCAGGGAGAGACCCAGTACTTC.

The rearrangement links TRBV5-6 to TRBJ2-5, with D possibly matching TRBD2 (6 bases). The CDR3 extends over 13 amino acids. Germline V gives CDR1 SGHDT, CDR2 YYEEEE. V was trimmed by 2 bases and J by 5 bases, leaving 10 bases between them. Written as DNA, the CDR3 is TGTGCCAGCAGCTTCTCGGGACTCGAGACCCAGTACTTC. Encoded protein: CASSFSGLETQYF.

The rearrangement uses TRBV15 and TRBJ2-1; unclear D gene. Germline V gene lookup returns CDR1 LNHNV and CDR2 YYDKDF (reference sequence). The CDR3 covers 13 residues. Between the trimmed V and J ends, which lost 1 base and 5 bases, there was a span of 6 bases. In DNA form, the CDR3 reads TGTGCCACCAGCAGAGTGGAGCACAATGAGCAGTTCTTC. It translates to CATSRVEHNEQFF.

J is TRBJ2-7 and V is TRBV7-2; 7 bases fit TRBD2. The germline V gene encodes CDR1 SGHTA and CDR2 FQGNSA. J was trimmed by 0 bases and V by 5 bases; bases with no gene match: 7. This CDR3 is built from 15 residues. As DNA, the CDR3 is TGTGCCAGCAGCCTACAAGCGGGGAACTCCTACGAGCAGTACTTC. It is translated as CASSLQAGNSYEQYF.

V is TRBV7-9 and J is TRBJ1-2; 10 bases fit TRBD1. Germline trimming cut 4 bases from V and 7 bases from J; bases unmatched to any gene: 6. CDR3 length: 14 residues. Germline V gene data show CDR1 as SEHNR and CDR2 as FQNEAQ (reference sequence). The CDR3: CASSYRDRGGGYTF. The CDR3 DNA is TGTGCCAGCAGCTACCGGGACAGGGGAGGTGGCTACACCTTC.

The V call is TRBV19, the J call TRBJ1-5; D is ambiguous. Germline V lookup: CDR1 LNHDA, CDR2 SQIVND (reference sequence). The CDR3 contains 14 residues. V was clipped by 5 bases and J by 1 base, with 9 bases between them. The chain's CDR3 is CASSAPESNQPQHF. Here the CDR3 DNA reads TGTGCCAGTAGTGCGCCGGAGAGCAATCAGCCCCAGCATTTT.

V is TRBV11-2 and J is TRBJ2-3, with D possibly matching TRBD2 (6 bases). The V end was cut by 5 bases, the J end by 4 bases, with 16 bases between. Germline V gene lookup returns CDR1 SGHAT and CDR2 FQNNGV. This CDR3 is 15 amino acids long. CDR3 protein: CASSETGGDPDTQYF. The CDR3, as DNA: TGTGCCAGCAGCGAAACCGGGGGTGATCCAGATACGCAGTATTTT.

The V and J genes are TRBV19 and TRBJ2-2; 14 bases fit TRBD2. The CDR3 extends over 16 amino acids. V was pared by 7 bases and J by 3 bases, with 4 bases of the junction left unmatched. Germline lookup yields CDR1 LNHDA and CDR2 SQIVND (reference sequence). CDR3 DNA: TGTGCCAGTATGGGACTAGCGGGAGAGGACACCGGGGAGCTGTTTTTT. Amino acid sequence: CASMGLAGEDTGELFF.